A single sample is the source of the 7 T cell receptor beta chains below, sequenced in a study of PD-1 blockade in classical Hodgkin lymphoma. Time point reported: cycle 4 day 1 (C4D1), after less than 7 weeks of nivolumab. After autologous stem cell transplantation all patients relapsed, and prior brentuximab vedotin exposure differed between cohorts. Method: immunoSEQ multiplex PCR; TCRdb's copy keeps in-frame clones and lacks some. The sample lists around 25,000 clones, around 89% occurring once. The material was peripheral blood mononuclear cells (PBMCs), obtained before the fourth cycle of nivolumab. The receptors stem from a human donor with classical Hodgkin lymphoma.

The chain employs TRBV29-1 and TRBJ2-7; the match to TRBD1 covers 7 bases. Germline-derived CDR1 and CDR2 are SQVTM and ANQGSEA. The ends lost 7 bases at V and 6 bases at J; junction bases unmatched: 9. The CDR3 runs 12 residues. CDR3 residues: CSGTGERGEQYF. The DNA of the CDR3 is TGCAGCGGAACAGGGGAACGGGGCGAGCAGTACTTC.

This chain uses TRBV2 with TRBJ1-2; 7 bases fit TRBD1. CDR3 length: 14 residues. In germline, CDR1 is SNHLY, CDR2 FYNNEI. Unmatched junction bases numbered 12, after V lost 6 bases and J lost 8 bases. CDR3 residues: CASRAPQGIWGYTF. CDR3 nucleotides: TGTGCCAGCAGGGCCCCACAGGGGATCTGGGGCTACACCTTC.

The CDR3 bases are TGTGCCAGCAGTTCGTTCAGGGTCGCGGTTGGCTACACCTTC. Translating gives CASSSFRVAVGYTF. The chain employs TRBV2 and TRBJ1-2; the D gene is possibly TRBD1 (5 bases). Deletions cut 5 bases from V and 7 bases from J, with 17 bases between. The CDR3 extends over 14 amino acids. The germline gives CDR1 SNHLY, CDR2 FYNNEI.

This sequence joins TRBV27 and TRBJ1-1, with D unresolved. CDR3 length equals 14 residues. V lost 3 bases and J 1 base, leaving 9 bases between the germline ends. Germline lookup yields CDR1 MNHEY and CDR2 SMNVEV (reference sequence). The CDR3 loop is CASSFDGRNTEAFF. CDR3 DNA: TGTGCCAGCAGTTTTGACGGCCGGAACACTGAAGCTTTCTTT.

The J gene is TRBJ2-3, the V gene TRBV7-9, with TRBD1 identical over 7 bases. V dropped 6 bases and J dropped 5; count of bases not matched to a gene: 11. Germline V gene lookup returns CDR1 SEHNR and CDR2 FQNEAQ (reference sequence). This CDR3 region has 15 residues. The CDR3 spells CASSPVTNRGDTQYF. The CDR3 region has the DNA TGTGCCAGCAGTCCCGTGACCAACAGGGGAGATACGCAGTATTTT. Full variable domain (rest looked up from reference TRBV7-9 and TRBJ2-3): DTGVSQNPRHKITKRGQNVTFRCDPISEHNRLYWYRQTLGQGPEFLTYFQNEAQLEKSRLLSDRFSAERPKGSFSTLEIQRTEQGDSAMYLCASSPVTNRGDTQYFGPGTRLTVL.

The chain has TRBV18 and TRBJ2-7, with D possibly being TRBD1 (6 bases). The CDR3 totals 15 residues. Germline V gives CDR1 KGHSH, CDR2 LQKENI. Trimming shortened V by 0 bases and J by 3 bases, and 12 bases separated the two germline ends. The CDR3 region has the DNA TGTGCCAGCTCACCACCAGATAAACAGGGCTACGAGCAGTACTTC. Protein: CASSPPDKQGYEQYF.

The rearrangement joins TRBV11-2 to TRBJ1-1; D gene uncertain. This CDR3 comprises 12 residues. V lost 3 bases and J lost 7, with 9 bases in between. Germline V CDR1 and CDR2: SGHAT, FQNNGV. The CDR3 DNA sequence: TGTGCCAGCAGCTTTAGGGCCAATGAAGCTTTCTTT. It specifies CASSFRANEAFF.